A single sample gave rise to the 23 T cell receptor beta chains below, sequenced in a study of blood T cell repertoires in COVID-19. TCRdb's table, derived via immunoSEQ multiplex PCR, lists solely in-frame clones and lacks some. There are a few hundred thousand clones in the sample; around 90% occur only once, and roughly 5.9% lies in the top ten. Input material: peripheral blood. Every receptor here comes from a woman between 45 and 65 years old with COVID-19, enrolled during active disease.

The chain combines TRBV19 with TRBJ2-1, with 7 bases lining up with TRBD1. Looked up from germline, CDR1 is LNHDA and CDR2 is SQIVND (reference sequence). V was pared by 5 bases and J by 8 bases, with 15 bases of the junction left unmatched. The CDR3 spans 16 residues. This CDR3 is CASSPLDRALRYEQFF. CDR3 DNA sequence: TGTGCCAGTAGTCCCCTCGACAGGGCTTTAAGGTATGAGCAGTTCTTC.

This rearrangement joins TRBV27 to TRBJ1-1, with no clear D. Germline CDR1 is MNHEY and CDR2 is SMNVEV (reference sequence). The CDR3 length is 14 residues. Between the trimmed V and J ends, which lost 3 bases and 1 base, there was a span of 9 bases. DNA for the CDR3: TGTGCCAGCAGTTTTGAGATCGGGAACACTGAAGCTTTCTTT. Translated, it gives CASSFEIGNTEAFF.

CDR3: CASSRVGQGAVYGYTF. DNA of the CDR3: TGTGCCAGCAGCCGCGTGGGACAGGGGGCGGTCTATGGCTACACCTTC. The chain is built from TRBV3-1 (or the pseudogene TRBV3-2) and TRBJ1-2; TRBD1 agrees at 12 bases. Germline-derived CDR1 and CDR2 are LGHDT and YNNKEL (reference sequence). This CDR3 region has 16 residues. Trimming cost V 4 bases and J 4 bases; bases outside gene matches: 7.

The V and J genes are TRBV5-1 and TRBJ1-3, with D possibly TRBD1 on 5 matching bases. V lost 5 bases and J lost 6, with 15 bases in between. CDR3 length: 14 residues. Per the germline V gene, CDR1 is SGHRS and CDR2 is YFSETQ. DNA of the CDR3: TGCGCCAGCAGTCTCGCAGGGTTTGAAAACACCATATATTTT. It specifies CASSLAGFENTIYF.

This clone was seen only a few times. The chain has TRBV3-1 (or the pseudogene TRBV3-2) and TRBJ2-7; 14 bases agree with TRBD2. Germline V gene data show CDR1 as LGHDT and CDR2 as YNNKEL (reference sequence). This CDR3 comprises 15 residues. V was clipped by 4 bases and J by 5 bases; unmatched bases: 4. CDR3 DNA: TGTGCCAGCAGCCCGGGACTAGCGGGAGTTCACGAGCAGTACTTC. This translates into CASSPGLAGVHEQYF.

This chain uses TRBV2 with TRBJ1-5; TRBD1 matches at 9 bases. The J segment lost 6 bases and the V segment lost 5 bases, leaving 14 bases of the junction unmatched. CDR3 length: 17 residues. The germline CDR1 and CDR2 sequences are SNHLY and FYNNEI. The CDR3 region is CASSLTTGQGSLQPQHF. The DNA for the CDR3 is TGTGCCAGCAGTCTTACCACCGGACAGGGGTCTCTTCAGCCCCAGCATTTT.

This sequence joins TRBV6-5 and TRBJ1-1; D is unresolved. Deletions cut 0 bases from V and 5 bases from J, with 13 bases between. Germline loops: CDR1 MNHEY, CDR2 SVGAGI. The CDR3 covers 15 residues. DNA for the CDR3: TGTGCCAGCAGTTACTCGACCGGGGTGAGGACTGAAGCTTTCTTT. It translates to CASSYSTGVRTEAFF.

The CDR3 region has the DNA TGTGCCAGCAGCGTGACTAGCGGGAGGGGACGGGAGACCCAGTACTTC. Translated: CASSVTSGRGRETQYF. This chain joins TRBV9 and TRBJ2-5; TRBD2 agrees at 14 bases. V trimming: 2 bases; J trimming: 5 bases; junction bases outside the gene matches: 5. Germline-derived CDR1 and CDR2 are SGDLS and YYNGEE. There are 16 residues in the CDR3.

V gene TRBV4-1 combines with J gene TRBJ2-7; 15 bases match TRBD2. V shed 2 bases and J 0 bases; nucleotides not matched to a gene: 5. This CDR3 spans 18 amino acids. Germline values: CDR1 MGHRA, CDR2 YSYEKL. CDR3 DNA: TGCGCCAGCAGCCAACGTGGACTAGCGGGAGGGCCCTCCTACGAGCAGTACTTC. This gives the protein CASSQRGLAGGPSYEQYF.

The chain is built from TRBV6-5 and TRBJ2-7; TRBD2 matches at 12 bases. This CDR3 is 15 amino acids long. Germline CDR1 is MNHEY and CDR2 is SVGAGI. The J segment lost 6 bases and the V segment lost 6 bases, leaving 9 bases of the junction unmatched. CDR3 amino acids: CASSRASGRAGEQYF. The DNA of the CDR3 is TGTGCCAGCAGCAGAGCTAGCGGGAGGGCTGGCGAGCAGTACTTC.

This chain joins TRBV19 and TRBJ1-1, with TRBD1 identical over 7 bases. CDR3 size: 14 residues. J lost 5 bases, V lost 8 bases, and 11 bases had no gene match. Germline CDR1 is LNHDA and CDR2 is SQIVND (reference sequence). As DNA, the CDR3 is TGTGCCAGTGGTCGGGACAGTCGGTGGACTGAAGCTTTCTTT. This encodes CASGRDSRWTEAFF.

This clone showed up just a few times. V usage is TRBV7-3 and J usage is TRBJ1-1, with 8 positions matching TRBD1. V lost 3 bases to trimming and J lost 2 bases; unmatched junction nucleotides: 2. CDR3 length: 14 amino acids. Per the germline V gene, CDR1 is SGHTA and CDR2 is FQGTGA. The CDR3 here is CASSFTGGNTEAFF. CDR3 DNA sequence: TGTGCCAGCAGCTTTACAGGGGGAAACACTGAAGCTTTCTTT. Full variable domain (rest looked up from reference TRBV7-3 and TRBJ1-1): GAGVSQTPSNKVTEKGKYVELRCDPISGHTALYWYRQSLGQGPEFLIYFQGTGAADDSGLPNDRFFAVRPEGSVSTLKIQRTERGDSAVYLCASSFTGGNTEAFFGQGTRLTVV.

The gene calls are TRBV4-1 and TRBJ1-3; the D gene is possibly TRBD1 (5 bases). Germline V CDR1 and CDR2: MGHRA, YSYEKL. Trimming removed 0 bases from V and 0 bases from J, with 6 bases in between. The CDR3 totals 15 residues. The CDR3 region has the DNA TGCGCCAGCAGCCAAGACCAGGGCTCTGGAAACACCATATATTTT. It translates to CASSQDQGSGNTIYF.

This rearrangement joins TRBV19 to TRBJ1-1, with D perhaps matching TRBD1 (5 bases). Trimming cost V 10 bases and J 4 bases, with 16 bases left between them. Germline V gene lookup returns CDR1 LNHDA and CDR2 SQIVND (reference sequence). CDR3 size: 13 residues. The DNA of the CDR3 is TGTGCCACCTCAGGGTTCTCCAGCACTGAAGCTTTCTTT. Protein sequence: CATSGFSSTEAFF.

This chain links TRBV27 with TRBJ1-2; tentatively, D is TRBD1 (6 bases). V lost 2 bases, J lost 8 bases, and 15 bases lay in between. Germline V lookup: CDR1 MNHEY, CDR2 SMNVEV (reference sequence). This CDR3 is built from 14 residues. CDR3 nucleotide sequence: TGTGCCAGCAGTTTACTGGGGCCCAGGGGAGGCTACACCTTC. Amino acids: CASSLLGPRGGYTF.

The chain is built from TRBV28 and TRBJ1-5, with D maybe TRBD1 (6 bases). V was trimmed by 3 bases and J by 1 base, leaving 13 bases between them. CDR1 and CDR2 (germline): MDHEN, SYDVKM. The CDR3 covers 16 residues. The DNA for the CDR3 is TGTGCCAGCAGTTTTGTTCAGGACAGCAGCAATCAGCCCCAGCATTTT. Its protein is CASSFVQDSSNQPQHF.

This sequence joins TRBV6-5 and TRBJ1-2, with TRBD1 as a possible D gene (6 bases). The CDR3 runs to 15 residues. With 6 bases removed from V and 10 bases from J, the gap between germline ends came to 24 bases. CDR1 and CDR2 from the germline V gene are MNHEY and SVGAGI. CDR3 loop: CASSPTWTVPAPYTF. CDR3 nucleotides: TGTGCCAGCAGCCCCACCTGGACAGTCCCGGCCCCCTACACCTTC.

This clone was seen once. The CDR3 is CASSLTPGTSGRKTQYF. CDR3 coding DNA: TGTGCCAGCAGTTTAACTCCGGGGACTAGCGGGAGAAAGACCCAGTACTTC. The chain employs TRBV27 and TRBJ2-5, with 14 bases lining up with TRBD2. Germline trimming cut 2 bases from V and 6 bases from J; bases unmatched to any gene: 8. Looked up from germline, CDR1 is MNHEY and CDR2 is SMNVEV (reference sequence). The CDR3 is 17 residues long.

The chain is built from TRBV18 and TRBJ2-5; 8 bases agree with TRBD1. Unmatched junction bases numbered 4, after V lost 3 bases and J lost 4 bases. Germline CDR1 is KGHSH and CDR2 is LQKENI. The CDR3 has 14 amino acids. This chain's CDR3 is CASSPITGGETQYF. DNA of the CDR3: TGTGCCAGCTCACCTATCACAGGGGGAGAGACCCAGTACTTC.

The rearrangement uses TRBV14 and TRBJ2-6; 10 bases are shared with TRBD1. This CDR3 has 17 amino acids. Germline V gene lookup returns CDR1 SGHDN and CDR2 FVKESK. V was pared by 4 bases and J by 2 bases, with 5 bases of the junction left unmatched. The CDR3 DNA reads TGTGCCAGCAGCCGGGACAGGGGAAGTACTGGGGCCAACGTCCTGACTTTC. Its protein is CASSRDRGSTGANVLTF.

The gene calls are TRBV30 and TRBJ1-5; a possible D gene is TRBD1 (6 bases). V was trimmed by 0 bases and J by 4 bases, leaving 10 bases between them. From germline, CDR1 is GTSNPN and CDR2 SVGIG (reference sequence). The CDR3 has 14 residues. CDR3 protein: CAWSVGAQNQPQHF. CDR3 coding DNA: TGTGCCTGGAGTGTGGGGGCACAGAATCAGCCCCAGCATTTT. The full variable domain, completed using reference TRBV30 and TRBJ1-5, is SQTIHQWPATLVQPVGSPLSLECTVEGTSNPNLYWYRQAAGRGLQLLFYSVGIGQISSEVPQNLSASRPQDRQFILSSKKLLLSDSGFYLCAWSVGAQNQPQHFGDGTRLSIL.

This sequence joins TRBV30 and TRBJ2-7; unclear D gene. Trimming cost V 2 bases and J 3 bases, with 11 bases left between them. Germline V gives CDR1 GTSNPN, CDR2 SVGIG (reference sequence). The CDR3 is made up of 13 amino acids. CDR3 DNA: TGTGCCTGGAGTACTGTACCCCACTACGAGCAGTACTTC. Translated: CAWSTVPHYEQYF.

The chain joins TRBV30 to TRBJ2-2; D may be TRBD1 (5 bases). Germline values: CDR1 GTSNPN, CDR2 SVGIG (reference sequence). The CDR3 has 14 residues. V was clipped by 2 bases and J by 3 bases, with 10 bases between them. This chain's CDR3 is CAWSLDIYTGELFF. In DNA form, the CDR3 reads TGTGCCTGGAGTCTGGACATCTACACCGGGGAGCTGTTTTTT.